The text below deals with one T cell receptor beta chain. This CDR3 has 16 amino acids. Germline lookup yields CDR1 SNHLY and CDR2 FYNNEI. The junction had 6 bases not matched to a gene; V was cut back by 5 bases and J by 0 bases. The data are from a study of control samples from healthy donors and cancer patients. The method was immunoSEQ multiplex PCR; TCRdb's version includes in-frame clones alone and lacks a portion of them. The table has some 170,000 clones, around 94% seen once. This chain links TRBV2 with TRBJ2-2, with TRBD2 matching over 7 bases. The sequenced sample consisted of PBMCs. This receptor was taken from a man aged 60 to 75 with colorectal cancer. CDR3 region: CASSPQRGSNTGELFF. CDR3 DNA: TGTGCCAGCAGTCCTCAGCGGGGATCGAACACCGGGGAGCTGTTTTTT. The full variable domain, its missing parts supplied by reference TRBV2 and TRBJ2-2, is EPEVTQTPSHQVTQMGQEVILRCVPISNHLYFYWYRQILGQKVEFLVSFYNNEISEKSEIFDDQFSVERPDGSNFTLKIRSTKLEDSAMYFCASSPQRGSNTGELFFGEGSRLTVL.